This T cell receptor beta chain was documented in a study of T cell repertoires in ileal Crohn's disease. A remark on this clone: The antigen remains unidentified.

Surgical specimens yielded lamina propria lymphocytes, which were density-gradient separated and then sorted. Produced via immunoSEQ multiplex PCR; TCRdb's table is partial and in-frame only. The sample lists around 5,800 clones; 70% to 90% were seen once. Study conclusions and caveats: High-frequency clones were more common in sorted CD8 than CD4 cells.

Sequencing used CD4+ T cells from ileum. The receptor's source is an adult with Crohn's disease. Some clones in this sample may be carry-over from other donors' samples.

Here the CDR3 reads CASSPRQGAQGQPQHF. The DNA for the CDR3 is TGTGCCAGCAGTCCCCGACAGGGGGCGCAAGGTCAGCCCCAGCATTTT. This sequence joins TRBV27 and TRBJ1-5, with TRBD1 matching over 10 bases. V shed 5 bases and J 6 bases; nucleotides not matched to a gene: 10. CDR1 and CDR2 (germline): MNHEY, SMNVEV (reference sequence). The CDR3 consists of 16 residues.